This record covers a single T cell receptor beta chain. The data are from a study of blood T cell repertoires in COVID-19. At the level of the study: The analysed material was cDNA or gDNA that came from T cells, B-cell-depleted T cells, or PBMCs.

The repertoire was sequenced with immunoSEQ multiplex PCR; TCRdb's copy has only in-frame clones and lacks some. This sample has around 150,000 clones; around four fifths occur once, and the top ten carry more than 5.5%. Trimming took 6 bases from V and 6 from J; bases not matched to a gene: 5. Germline CDR1 reads MNHEY; CDR2 reads SVGEGT. CDR3 length equals 13 residues. Enrolled through a virtual design, the participants were between 18 and 89 years of age and came from about two dozen US areas. Participants' own reports of clinical history determined their cohort assignment. The recovered donors of Cohort 3 showed two negative PCRs, clearance, or symptom resolution.

Sequencing used PBMCs or T cells enriched from blood (not recorded which). This chain connects TRBV6-2 or TRBV6-3 to TRBJ1-5, with TRBD1 matching over 7 bases. This TCR derives from a man between 45 and 60 years old who had recovered from COVID-19. The CDR3 DNA is TGTGCCAGCAGCGACAGGGCTGCTCAGCCCCAGCATTTT. It is translated as CASSDRAAQPQHF.